These T cell receptor beta chains were read from a single sample in a study of T cell repertoires in cytomegalovirus infection. MiXCR, applied by TCRdb to the reads, yields one record per CDR3 protein. Among hundreds of thousands of distinct CDR3 sequences listed, over 15% were seen once. The sequenced sample consisted of PBMCs. The receptors originated from a human donor in good health (CMV status not recorded). Some clones in this sample may be carry-over from other donors' samples. Each CDR3 is given with its conserved first and last residue. Fields, in order: D gene, V gene, J gene, clone size, CDR3 length, CDR3 DNA, CDR3 protein. A D gene is named only where the DNA matches it firmly. Part of the rows lack a size; the others show once, few, many or a class for expanded clones.

>TRBD2|TRBV7-6|TRBJ2-1|few|14
TGTGCCAGCAGCCTAACTAGCGTGGGCAATGAGCAGTTCTTC
CASSLTSVGNEQFF
>-|TRBV6-5|TRBJ2-1|few|12
TGTGCCAGCAGTTACGGGGGGAGTGAGCAGTTCTTC
CASSYGGSEQFF
>TRBD1|TRBV12-3/TRBV12-4|TRBJ1-2|-|13
TGTGCCAGCAGCCGGACAGGTTGGGATGGCTACACCTTC
CASSRTGWDGYTF
>-|TRBV2|TRBJ2-2|-|16
TGTGCCAGCAGTGAAATGGTGACACCCAACACCGGGGAGCTGTTTTTT
CASSEMVTPNTGELFF
>-|TRBV5-6|TRBJ2-7|few|14
TGTGCCAGCAGCTTGGGTACCGCTGACTACGAGCAGTACTTC
CASSLGTADYEQYF
>-|TRBV7-9|TRBJ2-7|-|11
TGTGCCAGCAGTTTCCGGGCAGAGCAGTACTTC
CASSFRAEQYF
>-|TRBV7-9|TRBJ1-1|-|14
TGTGCCAGCAGCTTACGGACAGCGGGCACTGAAGCTTTCTTT
CASSLRTAGTEAFF
>-|TRBV6-2/TRBV6-3|TRBJ2-3|many|15
TGTGCCAGCAGGCCACTTGGACTATCGACAGATACGCAGTATTTT
CASRPLGLSTDTQYF
>-|TRBV7-2|TRBJ2-3|many|15
TGTGCCAGCAGCTCCCCAACCCAGGGGCTGAATACGCAGTATTTT
CASSSPTQGLNTQYF
>-|TRBV11-2|TRBJ2-2|many|18
TGTGCCAGCAGCTTAAAACTACTCAGGGCCGCAAACACCGGGGAGCTGTTTTTT
CASSLKLLRAANTGELFF
>TRBD1|TRBV7-2|TRBJ1-1|-|14
TGTGCCAGCAGCTCAGACAGGGTTGGTGGTGAAGCTTTCTTT
CASSSDRVGGEAFF
>TRBD1|TRBV12-3/TRBV12-4|TRBJ1-1|many|14
TGTGCCAGCAGCCTACAGGGGGCTGAGAGTGAAGCTTTCTTT
CASSLQGAESEAFF
>TRBD1|TRBV5-1|TRBJ2-5|few|16
TGCGCCAGCAGTTCGACAGGGGCCTATTTTCAAGAGACCCAGTACTTC
CASSSTGAYFQETQYF
>TRBD2|TRBV5-3|TRBJ2-1|-|15
TGTGCCAGCAGCTCGCGGGGGGGACGAAAAAATGAGCAGTTCTTC
CASSSRGGRKNEQFF
>TRBD2|TRBV10-3|TRBJ2-3|few|16
TGTGCCATCAGTGTCGGGACTAGCGGGAGCATGAATACGCAGTATTTT
CAISVGTSGSMNTQYF
>-|TRBV7-2|TRBJ2-2|many|15
TGTGCCAGCAGCCCGATGCGGGTTGACACCGGGGAGCTGTTTTTT
CASSPMRVDTGELFF
>-|TRBV4-3|TRBJ2-3|few|19
TGCGCCAGCAGCCAAGATGGGTATTTGGCCGGGTGGGCGTCAGATACGCAGTATTTT
CASSQDGYLAGWASDTQYF
>TRBD2|TRBV29-1|TRBJ2-3|few|12
TGCAGCGAGAGACTAGCGGCAGATACGCAGTATTTT
CSERLAADTQYF
>TRBD1|TRBV15|TRBJ1-4|few|16
TGTGCCACCAGCAGATCGAACAACAGGGGAAATGAAAAACTGTTTTTT
CATSRSNNRGNEKLFF
>-|TRBV10-3|TRBJ2-1|many|16
TGTGCCATCAGGCCCGTTACAGGGTACGGAGGGAATGAGCAGTTCTTC
CAIRPVTGYGGNEQFF
>-|TRBV6-6|TRBJ2-3|few|14
TGTGCCAGCAGTTACTCGGAGCGCACAGATACGCAGTATTTT
CASSYSERTDTQYF
>-|TRBV10-3|TRBJ1-1|many|15
TGTGCCATCAGTGAGTCTGAGGGGCTTGCCACTGAAGCTTTCTTT
CAISESEGLATEAFF
>-|TRBV5-1|TRBJ1-1|few|15
TGCGCCAGCAGCGCGGGTAAAACCCTAAACACTGAAGCTTTCTTT
CASSAGKTLNTEAFF
>-|TRBV29-1|TRBJ2-5|-|13
TGCAGCGCGGTCAGGGGATTACAAGAGACCCAGTACTTC
CSAVRGLQETQYF
>TRBD2|TRBV28|TRBJ2-1|many|15
TGTGCCAGCAGCCCCGGGACTAGCGGGAGCGGTGAGCAGTTCTTC
CASSPGTSGSGEQFF
>-|TRBV7-9|TRBJ1-4|few|14
TGTGCCAGCAGCTTAGCTCTAGGGTATGAAAAACTGTTTTTT
CASSLALGYEKLFF
>-|TRBV7-9|TRBJ2-7|-|12
TGTGCCAGCGACGGGGGTGGGTACGAGCAGTACTTC
CASDGGGYEQYF
>-|TRBV28|TRBJ1-1|-|13
TGTGCCAGCAGTCCCGGACCTCCCGGGCGTGCTTTCTTT
CASSPGPPGRAFF
>TRBD1|TRBV20-1|TRBJ1-3|-|16
TGCAGTGCTAGCCGGGACAGCCAATACTCTGGAAACACCATATATTTT
CSASRDSQYSGNTIYF
>TRBD1|TRBV30|TRBJ1-1|-|14
TGTGCCTGGAGTAATCGAGGGGGCAATACTGAAGCTTTCTTT
CAWSNRGGNTEAFF
>TRBD1|TRBV11-2|TRBJ1-1|-|16
TGTGCCAGCAGCACGTCATCGTCAGGGGGGGACACTGAAGCTTTCTTT
CASSTSSSGGDTEAFF
>-|TRBV2|TRBJ1-6|-|14
TGTGCCAGCAGGGAAGACGGGAAGAATTCACCCCTCCACTTT
CASREDGKNSPLHF
>-|TRBV5-1|TRBJ1-1|few|16
TGCGCCAGCAGCTTGGTACTTCGACGGTGGGGCACTGAAGCTTTCTTT
CASSLVLRRWGTEAFF
>-|TRBV7-6|TRBJ2-1|-|12
TGTGCCAGCAGCTCCCCCGAGGGGGAGCAGTTCTTC
CASSSPEGEQFF
>TRBD2|TRBV6-5|TRBJ2-2|many|18
TGTGCCAGCAGTTACACAACTACGGGACTAGCCCAACTACCTGGGCTGTTTTTT
CASSYTTTGLAQLPGLFF
>TRBD2|TRBV6-1|TRBJ2-1|few|15
TGTGCCAGCAGTCGTGGTAGCGGGGGGGCGAATGAGCAGTTCTTC
CASSRGSGGANEQFF
>TRBD2|TRBV20-1|TRBJ2-3|-|15
TGCAGTGCCCCCCGGACTAGCTCCCTCACAGATACGCAGTATTTT
CSAPRTSSLTDTQYF
>TRBD2|TRBV6-1|TRBJ2-3|-|17
TGTGCCAGCAGTCCCCAGCGGGAGGGCCTGGCGACAGATACGCAGTATTTT
CASSPQREGLATDTQYF